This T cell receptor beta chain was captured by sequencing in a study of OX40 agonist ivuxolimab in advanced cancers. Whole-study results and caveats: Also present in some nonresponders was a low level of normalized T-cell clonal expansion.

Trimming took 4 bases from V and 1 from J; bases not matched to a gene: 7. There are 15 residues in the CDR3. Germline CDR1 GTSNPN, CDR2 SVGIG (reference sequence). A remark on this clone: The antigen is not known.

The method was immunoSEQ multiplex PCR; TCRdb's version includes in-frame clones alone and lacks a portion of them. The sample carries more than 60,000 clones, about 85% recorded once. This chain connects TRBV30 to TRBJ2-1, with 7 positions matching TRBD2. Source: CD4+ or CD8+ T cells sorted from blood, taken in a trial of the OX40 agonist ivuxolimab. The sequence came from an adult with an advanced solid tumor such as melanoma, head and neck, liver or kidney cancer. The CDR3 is CAWKGGRRSYNEQFF. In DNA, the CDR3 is TGTGCCTGGAAGGGCGGGAGACGATCCTACAATGAGCAGTTCTTC. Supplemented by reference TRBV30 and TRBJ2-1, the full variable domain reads SQTIHQWPATLVQPVGSPLSLECTVEGTSNPNLYWYRQAAGRGLQLLFYSVGIGQISSEVPQNLSASRPQDRQFILSSKKLLLSDSGFYLCAWKGGRRSYNEQFFGPGTRLTVL.